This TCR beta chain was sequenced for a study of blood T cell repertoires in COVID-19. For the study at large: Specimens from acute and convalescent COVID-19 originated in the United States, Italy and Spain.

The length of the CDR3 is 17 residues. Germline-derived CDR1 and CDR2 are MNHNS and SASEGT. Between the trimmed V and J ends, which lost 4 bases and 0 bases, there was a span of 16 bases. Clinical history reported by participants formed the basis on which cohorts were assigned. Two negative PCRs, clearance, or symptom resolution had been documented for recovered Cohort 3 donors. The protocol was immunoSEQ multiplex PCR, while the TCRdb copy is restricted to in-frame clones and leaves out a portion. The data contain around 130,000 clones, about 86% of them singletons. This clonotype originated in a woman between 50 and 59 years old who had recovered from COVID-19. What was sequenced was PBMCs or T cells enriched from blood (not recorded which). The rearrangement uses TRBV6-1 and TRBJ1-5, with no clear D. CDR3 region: CASSGGLSAGSNQPQHF. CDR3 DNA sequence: TGTGCCAGCAGTGGCGGCCTGTCAGCCGGTAGCAATCAGCCCCAGCATTTT.